This T cell receptor (beta chain) was profiled in a study of CD4 T cells in relation to SARS-CoV-2 and coronaviruses (TCRdb year 2021). About the study as a whole: In the ViraFEST assay, PBMCs were cultured with antigen for under 12 days, after which TCR beta CDR3s were sequenced to identify antigen-specific clonal expansions. An HIV-1 Nef peptide pool or a no-peptide culture served as the negative reference condition. HLA restriction was mapped for shared crossreactive spike epitopes using patient-derived lymphoblastoid cell lines. The study assessed, at the TCR clonotype level, memory CD4+ T cell crossreactivity between SARS-CoV-2 and common cold coronavirus spike proteins. The Adaptive Biotechnologies TCR-sequencing kit was used to sequence samples from a few pre-COVID donors and the naive versus memory experiments, while other data came from Illumina-based sequencing. For other donors in the study, expansion assays were sequenced with a different, Illumina-based TCR-beta assay.

What the research found in general, with its limitations: Crossreactivity analysis was centred on spike protein, so crossreactivity against other viral proteins was not assessed. The study was limited by small numbers of patients and tested TCRs. Crossreactive clones showed significantly weaker SARS-CoV-2-driven expansion than monoreactive clones, consistent with antigenic imprinting. About 60% of donors had memory CD4+ clonotypes that crossrecognized SARS-CoV-2 and at least one common cold coronavirus spike. No donor contributed both pre-pandemic and post-infection samples, which limited tracing the source of pre-existing responses.

V was cut back by 3 bases and J by 13 bases, leaving a gap of 19 bases between them. CDR1 and CDR2, looked up from the germline V gene, are SNHLY and FYNNEI. Including the terminal cysteine and phenylalanine, the CDR3 comprises 15 residues. Of the read, only the CDR3 DNA is kept; its 45 bases are in frame from base 1. The library was generated by the immunoSEQ multiplex PCR assay. Under the source paper's analysis protocol: Preprocessing removed nonproductive sequences and CDR3s not starting with C, not ending with F or W, or shorter than 7 amino acids. The MANAFEST web app was used to call antigen-specific clonotypes on the basis of expansion compared with the reference and with other culture wells. A clone was considered positive if significant expansion relative to the reference culture was observed in 2 of 3 replicate wells at an FDR below 0.05. Positive clones also required significant expansion versus all other tandem wells and an odds ratio above 5. Pairwise Levenshtein distance, computed with the stringdist R package after three terminal residues were trimmed from each end, was used as the measure of CDR3 homology. In its TCRdb copy, this immuneACCESS table keeps in-frame sequences only and misses some clones. Where compared with another copy, unresolved V genes explain less than half of these, and the others have no known cause. Clone size and the V and J calls come from that table; the DNA yielded D and trimming. Recorded for this sample are 15,000 to 17,000 clones; approximately 73% of them occurred a single time. The top ten constitute around 28% of the sample.

To note about this clone: No cognate antigen has been identified for it. Per-base qualities were not stored, and no clone one base away is much larger.

CD4+ T cells from unexposed donors were collected before the COVID-19 pandemic (2011-2018). After about 9 days of culture, CD4+ T cells were isolated with the EasySep CD4+ T cell isolation kit. As cell number allowed, CD4+ T cells from unexposed donors were tested for reactivity to SARS-CoV-2 S and N and to four common cold coronavirus spike pools. Each well received two million PBMCs, cultured in IMDM supplemented with approximately 5% human AB serum and around 9 IU/ml IL-2. Half of the culture medium was replaced with fresh IL-2-containing medium on days 3 and 7. In general, every peptide culture condition was set up in three replicate wells. Leukapheresis product for the unexposed donors was purchased commercially. PBMCs were isolated from leukapheresis product or whole blood by Ficoll-Paque PLUS gradient centrifugation. The PBMCs went either fresh into the expansion assay or into cryopreservation at -140 degrees C. The QIAamp Micro DNA Kit was used to extract genomic DNA from the CD4+ T cells.

The V gene is TRBV2 and the J gene is TRBJ2-6; a tentative D match to TRBD2 spans 7 bases. Material for sequencing was CD4+ T cells from PBMCs, cultured in vitro. This clonotype was sampled from a human donor in good health. The nucleotide sequence is given as TGTGCCAGCAGTGACAGCCACGCGGGGGCCAGGGTCCTGACTTTC. It translates to CASSDSHAGARVLTF.